This T cell receptor beta chain appears in the sequencing data of a study of identical twins. TCRdb reanalysed the 5' RACE reads using MiXCR and keeps one entry per CDR3 protein. The sample contains under 800,000 distinct CDR3 sequences, approximately 22% of which appear only once. There are a few counts of this clonotype. In germline, CDR1 is MNHEY, CDR2 SMNVEV (reference sequence). Trimming removed 5 bases from V and 11 bases from J; junction bases left unmatched: 12. The CDR3 consists of 16 residues. These data were also filed under a second study, of T cells expressing NK-cell markers.

J is TRBJ2-3 and V is TRBV27; TRBD2 aligns across 14 bases. Material: PBMCs. This TCR came from a woman under 30 in good health. The CDR3 is CASSATGTSGSRVQYF. The CDR3 DNA reads TGTGCCAGCAGTGCGACGGGGACTAGCGGGAGTAGGGTGCAGTATTTT.